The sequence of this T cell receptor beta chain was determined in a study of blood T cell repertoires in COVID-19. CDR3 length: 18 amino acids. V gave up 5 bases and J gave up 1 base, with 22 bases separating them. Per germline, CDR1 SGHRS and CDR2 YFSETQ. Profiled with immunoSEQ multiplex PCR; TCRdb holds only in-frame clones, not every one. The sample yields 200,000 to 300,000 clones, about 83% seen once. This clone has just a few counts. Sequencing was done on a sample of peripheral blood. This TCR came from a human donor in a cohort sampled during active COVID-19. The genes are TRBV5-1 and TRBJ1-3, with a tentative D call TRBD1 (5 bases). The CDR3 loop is CASSWGVKNRRSGNTIYF. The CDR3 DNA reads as TGCGCCAGCAGTTGGGGGGTCAAAAACAGAAGATCTGGAAACACCATATATTTT.